These 20 T cell receptor beta chains originate from one sample sequenced in a study of CD8 T cells in ankylosing spondylitis. Overall study findings and caveats: There was a TCR beta motif, made of 7 to 9 highly homologous variants, that appeared characteristic of ankylosing spondylitis blood.

TCRdb recomputed calls from the 5' RACE reads with MiXCR, one row per CDR3 protein. The sample shows around 140,000 distinct CDR3 sequences, 15% to 20% of them seen only once. The antigens for these receptors are not known. The source material was blood, either unsorted or a sorted T cell fraction (not recorded which). The source of these receptors is a male donor with ankylosing spondylitis.

This sequence joins TRBV12-3 or TRBV12-4 and TRBJ2-7, with 8 bases identical to TRBD1. The ends lost 6 bases at V and 2 bases at J; junction bases unmatched: 9. The CDR3 is made up of 15 amino acids. This chain's CDR3 is CASSFPQGDTYEQYF. For the CDR3, the DNA is TGTGCCAGCAGCTTCCCACAGGGGGACACCTACGAGCAGTACTTC.

This clonotype was seen more than once but under ten times. The rearrangement links TRBV27 to TRBJ2-7; D possibly corresponds to TRBD2 (6 bases). Per the germline V gene, CDR1 is MNHEY and CDR2 is SMNVEV (reference sequence). With 7 bases removed from V and 2 bases from J, the gap between germline ends came to 15 bases. CDR3 size: 14 residues. The CDR3 DNA reads TGTGCCAGCAAACAGAGCGGGCGGACCTACGAGCAGTACTTC. Its protein product is CASKQSGRTYEQYF.

Only a few counts were recorded for this clonotype. This chain links TRBV7-9 with TRBJ2-1; D remains ambiguous. The CDR3 is 13 amino acids. Trimming took 4 bases from V and 8 from J, leaving 12 bases between them. The germline CDR1 and CDR2 sequences are SEHNR and FQNEAQ (reference sequence). CDR3: CASSYIVGDEQFF. The CDR3 DNA reads TGTGCCAGCAGCTATATCGTAGGCGATGAGCAGTTCTTC.

The chain is built from TRBV20-1 and TRBJ2-7; tentative D call: TRBD2 (5 bases). Germline V lookup: CDR1 DFQATT, CDR2 SNEGSKA (reference sequence). This CDR3 has 15 residues. V shed 2 bases and J shed 2 bases, with 16 bases lying between them. CDR3 DNA: TGCAGTGCTAGACTTGAGGGAAGTGTGACCTACGAGCAGTACTTC. Encoded protein: CSARLEGSVTYEQYF.

The chain has TRBV6-1 and TRBJ2-3; perhaps D is TRBD1 or TRBD2 (6 bases each). V was shortened by 4 bases and J by 3 bases, with 17 bases between the two germline ends. This CDR3 is 16 amino acids long. Germline V CDR1 and CDR2: MNHNS, SASEGT. The DNA of the CDR3 is TGTGCCAGCAGTGCCTTGAGGGGGGATTGGACAGATACGCAGTATTTT. As protein: CASSALRGDWTDTQYF.

The chain combines TRBV7-2 with TRBJ2-3; perhaps D is TRBD1 or TRBD2 (5 bases each). CDR1 is SGHTA, CDR2 FQGNSA, per germline. The CDR3 runs 13 residues. V was shortened by 5 bases and J by 5 bases, with 11 bases between the two germline ends. CDR3 bases: TGTGCCAGCAGCCCCGGGGCGATAGATACGCAGTATTTT. This gives the protein CASSPGAIDTQYF.

The table lists this clonotype with a few counts. The rearrangement joins TRBV29-1 to TRBJ1-1, with D hard to call. Germline CDR1 is SQVTM and CDR2 is ANQGSEA. With 0 bases removed from V and 5 bases from J, the gap between germline ends came to 13 bases. The CDR3 extends over 14 amino acids. The CDR3 bases are TGCAGCGTTGAAGATATCAGTATGGGGACTGAAGCTTTCTTT. Protein product: CSVEDISMGTEAFF. The whole variable domain, remainder taken from reference TRBV29-1 and TRBJ1-1, is SAVISQKPSRDICQRGTSLTIQCQVDSQVTMMFWYRQQPGQSLTLIATANQGSEATYESGFVIDKFPISRPNLTFSTLTVSNMSPEDSSIYLCSVEDISMGTEAFFGQGTRLTVV.

The sample holds many counts of this clonotype. V is TRBV5-6 and J is TRBJ2-1, with a weak D call TRBD2 (6 bases). The CDR3 is 16 residues long. Germline V gene lookup returns CDR1 SGHDT and CDR2 YYEEEE. Trimming stripped 2 bases from V and 0 bases from J, with 12 bases between. CDR3 sequence (DNA): TGTGCCAGCAGCTTAGGGGACTTGAGCTCCTACAATGAGCAGTTCTTC. Translated: CASSLGDLSSYNEQFF.

This chain uses TRBV28 with TRBJ2-2; a possible D gene is TRBD1 (5 bases). This CDR3 region has 15 residues. CDR1 and CDR2 from the germline V gene are MDHEN and SYDVKM. Trimming removed 7 bases from V and 4 bases from J, with 16 bases in between. CDR3 nucleotides: TGTGCCAGCACCTCTCAGCAGGGCCTCACCGGGGAGCTGTTTTTT. Amino acid sequence: CASTSQQGLTGELFF.

This clonotype was picked up a small number of times. The chain couples TRBV2 to TRBJ2-5; 8 bases map to TRBD1. Germline V gene sequence: CDR1 SNHLY, CDR2 FYNNEI. The CDR3 length is 16 residues. The V and J ends lost 7 bases and 4 bases, in that order; junction bases with no gene match: 14. The CDR3 reads CASTTSDRVGAETQYF. The CDR3 bases are TGTGCCAGCACTACCTCGGACAGGGTAGGGGCAGAGACCCAGTACTTC.

This clonotype was seen more than once but under ten times. This chain joins TRBV24-1 and TRBJ1-1, with a tentative D call TRBD1 (6 bases). The CDR3 is 12 amino acids. V shed 4 bases and J shed 8 bases, with 10 bases lying between them. The germline CDR1 and CDR2 sequences are KGHDR and SFDVKD. The CDR3 nucleotides are TGTGCCACCAGTGACCTGACAGGAGAAGCTTTCTTT. Its translation: CATSDLTGEAFF.

There are a few counts of this clonotype. This chain links TRBV7-9 with TRBJ2-1, with 7 bases identical to TRBD2. CDR3 length equals 15 residues. CDR1 and CDR2 (germline): SEHNR, FQNEAQ (reference sequence). Unmatched junction bases numbered 2, after V lost 2 bases and J lost 1 base. The CDR3 is CASSLSGASYNEQFF. CDR3 DNA sequence: TGTGCCAGCAGCTTAAGCGGGGCGTCCTACAATGAGCAGTTCTTC.

The V and J genes are TRBV5-6 and TRBJ2-3; TRBD2 aligns across 15 bases. The CDR3 contains 17 residues. V was clipped by 9 bases and J by 2 bases; unmatched bases: 10. Germline V gene data show CDR1 as SGHDT and CDR2 as YYEEEE. CDR3 sequence: CAMGQGLAGGTTDTQYF. CDR3 nucleotides: TGTGCCATGGGCCAAGGACTAGCGGGAGGGACCACAGATACGCAGTATTTT.

This clonotype was detected only a few times. This rearrangement joins TRBV11-2 to TRBJ2-7, with D perhaps matching TRBD2 (6 bases). V shed 5 bases and J shed 2 bases, with 16 bases lying between them. Germline V CDR1 and CDR2: SGHAT, FQNNGV. The CDR3 has 15 residues. The DNA for the CDR3 is TGTGCCAGCAGCGTCTTTGGCGGGAAACCCTACGAGCAGTACTTC. It codes for CASSVFGGKPYEQYF.

This clonotype was counted a few times. The chain recombines TRBV25-1 with TRBJ2-2; 8 bases align to TRBD2. With V trimmed by 4 bases and J by 7 bases, 2 bases remained unmatched. Germline V gene lookup returns CDR1 MGHDK and CDR2 SYGVNS. The CDR3 totals 13 residues. The CDR3 reads CASSGLAGGELFF. As DNA, the CDR3 is TGTGCCAGCAGTGGTCTAGCGGGCGGGGAGCTGTTTTTT.

In this sample, this clonotype turned up a few times. J is TRBJ2-1 and V is TRBV10-3; 12 bases map to TRBD2. The V and J ends lost 6 bases and 1 base, in that order; junction bases with no gene match: 7. Germline V gene data show CDR1 as ENHRY and CDR2 as SYGVKD. This CDR3 region has 17 residues. CDR3 nucleotide sequence: TGTGCCATCAGACCAGCACTAGCGGGGGGTTCCTACAATGAGCAGTTCTTC. Translated, it gives CAIRPALAGGSYNEQFF.

J is TRBJ2-7 and V is TRBV7-9, with no clear D. CDR1 is SEHNR and CDR2 is FQNEAQ in the germline V gene (reference sequence). Between the trimmed V and J ends, which lost 5 bases and 2 bases, there was a span of 13 bases. The CDR3 length is 14 residues. CDR3 region: CASSPRRGTYEQYF. The DNA of the CDR3 is TGTGCCAGCAGCCCACGCAGAGGAACCTACGAGCAGTACTTC.

The CDR3 region is CASSLSPGRAQHF. CDR3 nucleotides: TGTGCCAGCAGTTTATCTCCAGGGCGAGCCCAGCATTTT. The rearrangement links TRBV27 to TRBJ1-5, with D possibly TRBD1 on 5 matching bases. Germline assignment: CDR1 MNHEY and CDR2 SMNVEV (reference sequence). The length of the CDR3 is 13 residues. Trimming cost V 0 bases and J 11 bases, with 11 bases left between them.

This clonotype has more than one count but fewer than ten. The genes are TRBV21-1 and TRBJ2-4. TRBV21-1 is recorded as a pseudogene. The CDR3 covers 15 residues. The CDR3 sequence: CASSIKGPAKNIQYF. CDR3 nucleotide sequence: TGTGCCAGCAGCATTAAGGGTCCAGCCAAAAACATTCAGTACTTC.

This clonotype was recorded a few times. J is TRBJ2-1 and V is TRBV2; no reliable D call. Trimming shortened V by 4 bases and J by 8 bases, and 3 bases separated the two germline ends. This CDR3 region has 10 residues. CDR1 SNHLY and CDR2 FYNNEI come from the germline V gene. CDR3 region: CASSGHEQFF. CDR3 sequence (DNA): TGTGCCAGCAGTGGCCATGAGCAGTTCTTC.